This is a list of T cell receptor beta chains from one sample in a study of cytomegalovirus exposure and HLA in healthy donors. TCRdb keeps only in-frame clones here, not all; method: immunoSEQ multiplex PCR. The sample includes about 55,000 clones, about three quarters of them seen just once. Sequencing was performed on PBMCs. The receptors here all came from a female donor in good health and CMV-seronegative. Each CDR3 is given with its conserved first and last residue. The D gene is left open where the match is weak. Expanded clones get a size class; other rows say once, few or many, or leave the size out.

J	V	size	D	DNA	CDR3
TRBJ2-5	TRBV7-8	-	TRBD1	TGTGCCAGCAGCCAGGGACAGCAAGAGACCCAGTACTTC	CASSQGQQETQYF
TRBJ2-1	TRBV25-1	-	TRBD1	TGTGCCAGCAGCCCCACCCTACAGGGGTCGGGGCTGGATGAGCAGTTCTTC	CASSPTLQGSGLDEQFF
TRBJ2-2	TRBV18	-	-	TGTGCCAGCTCACCACCTTTCTCGGGCACCGGGGAGCTGTTTTTT	CASSPPFSGTGELFF
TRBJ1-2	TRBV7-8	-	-	TGTGCCAGCAGCTTAGGTGGGGGGGGGTTCGGCTATGGCTACACCTTC	CASSLGGGGFGYGYTF
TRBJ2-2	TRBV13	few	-	TGTGCCAGCAGCGCAGGGTGGAGCACCGGGGAGCTGTTTTTT	CASSAGWSTGELFF
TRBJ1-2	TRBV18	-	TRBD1	TGTGCCAGCTCACCGGGGACAGGGGCCACCTTC	CASSPGTGATF
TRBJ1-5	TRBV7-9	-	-	TGTGCCAGCAGCTTAGGCGGCTGGGGCAATCAGCCCCAGCATTTT	CASSLGGWGNQPQHF
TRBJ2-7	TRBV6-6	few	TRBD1	TGTGCCAGCAGCCCTCAGGGGGCAAGGGGCGAGCAGTACTTC	CASSPQGARGEQYF
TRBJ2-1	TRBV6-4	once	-	TGTGCCAGCAGTGAGCTTGGGGCAGGGGCAAAGCAGTTCTTC	CASSELGAGAKQFF
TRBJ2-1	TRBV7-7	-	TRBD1	TGTGCCAGCAGCTTAAGGGACAGGGAATACAATGAGCAGTTCTTC	CASSLRDREYNEQFF
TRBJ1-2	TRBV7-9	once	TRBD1	TGTGCCAGCAGCCCTTCTATTGCCACAGGGGGGGTCTCTGGCTACACCTTC	CASSPSIATGGVSGYTF
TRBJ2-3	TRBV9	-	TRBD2	TGTGCCAGCAGCGTAGAACTAGCGGGAGGAGGCACAGATACGCAGTATTTT	CASSVELAGGGTDTQYF
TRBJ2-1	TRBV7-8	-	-	TGTGCCAGCAGCTTAGAAGGGGCGGAGTACAATGAGCAGTTCTTC	CASSLEGAEYNEQFF
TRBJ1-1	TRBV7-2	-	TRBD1	TGTGCCAGCAGCTGGATGAGGGACAGGGGCGCTGAAGCTTTCTTT	CASSWMRDRGAEAFF
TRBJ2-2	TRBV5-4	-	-	TGTGCCAGTTCGCCACAGGCACCTGGGGACACCGGGGAGCTGTTTTTT	CASSPQAPGDTGELFF
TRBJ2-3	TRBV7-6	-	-	TGTGCCAGCAGCTTAGAACCGCGGGTCACAGATACGCAGTATTTT	CASSLEPRVTDTQYF
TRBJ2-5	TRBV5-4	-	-	TGTGCCAGCAGCGCCACCCCACAGGCCGTCCAAGAGACCCAGTACTTC	CASSATPQAVQETQYF
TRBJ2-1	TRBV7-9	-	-	TGTGCCAGCAGCTTAGTGGCCAATGAGCAGTTCTTC	CASSLVANEQFF
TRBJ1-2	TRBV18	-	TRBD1	TGTGCCAGCTCACTACAGGGGCAAAACTATGGCTACACCTTC	CASSLQGQNYGYTF
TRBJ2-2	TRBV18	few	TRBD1	TGTGCCAGCTCACCTAGGACAGGGGACACCGGGGAGCTGTTTTTT	CASSPRTGDTGELFF
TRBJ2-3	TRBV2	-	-	TGTGCCAGCTCCTCCGAGTCAGATACGCAGTATTTT	CASSSESDTQYF
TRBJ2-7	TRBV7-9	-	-	TGTGCCAGCAGCTTAGCCAGGGCTTTTGGCGAGCAGTACTTC	CASSLARAFGEQYF
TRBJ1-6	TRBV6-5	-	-	TGTGCCAGCAGTCAGGGAATCAGTCCACCCCTCCACTTT	CASSQGISPPLHF
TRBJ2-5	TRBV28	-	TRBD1	TGTGCCAGCGGGGCTGGGGACAGGGCAATTTATAGTCACCAAGAGACCCAGTACTTC	CASGAGDRAIYSHQETQYF
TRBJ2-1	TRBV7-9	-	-	TGTTCCAGCAGCTCCGCTTGGGGGGGCAACAATGAGCAGTTCTTC	CSSSSAWGGNNEQFF
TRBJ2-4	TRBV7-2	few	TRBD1	TGTGCCAGCAGCAAAAGGGACAGGGGCAAAAACATTCAGTACTTC	CASSKRDRGKNIQYF
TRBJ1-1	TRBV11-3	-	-	TGTGCCAGCAGCTTTCAGATGAACACTGAAGCTTTCTTT	CASSFQMNTEAFF
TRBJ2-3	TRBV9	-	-	TGTGCCAGCAGCCCGGAGGGCTTAGAACTTGGGGATACGCAGTATTTT	CASSPEGLELGDTQYF
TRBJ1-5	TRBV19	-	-	TGTGCCAGTAGTTGGGGCGCTTATAGCAATCAGCCCCAGCATTTT	CASSWGAYSNQPQHF
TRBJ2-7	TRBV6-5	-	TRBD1	TGTGCCAGCAGTTCGGGACAGGGAGGCGAGCAGTACTTC	CASSSGQGGEQYF
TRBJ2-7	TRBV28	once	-	TGTGCCAGCAGACAAGCGGGTAGCTCCTACGAGCAGTACTTC	CASRQAGSSYEQYF
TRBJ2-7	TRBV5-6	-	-	TGTGCCAGCAGCTCTTTAGAAACCCGCTCCTACGAGCAGTACTTC	CASSSLETRSYEQYF
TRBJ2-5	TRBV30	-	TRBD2	TGTGCCTGGACGAAGGGGCCGGGAGGCGGGGAGACCCAGTACTTC	CAWTKGPGGGETQYF
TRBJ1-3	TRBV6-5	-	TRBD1	TGTGCTAGCAGTTGGGGCAGGGGGAGCTCTGGAAACGCCATATATTTT	CASSWGRGSSGNAIYF
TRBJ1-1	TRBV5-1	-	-	TGCGCCAGCAGCTTGGCCGCGTGGCCTCCCAGGGAAGCTTTCTTT	CASSLAAWPPREAFF
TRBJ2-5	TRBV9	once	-	TGTGCCAGCAGCGTGCTTACTACGTCGGTCAAGTCACAAGAGACCCAGTACTTC	CASSVLTTSVKSQETQYF
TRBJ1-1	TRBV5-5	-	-	TGTGCCAGCAGCTTGGCGGGTAACACTGAAGCTTTCTTT	CASSLAGNTEAFF
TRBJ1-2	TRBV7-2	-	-	TGTGCCAGCAGCCCGCCGGGTTCGTTTGGCTACACCTTC	CASSPPGSFGYTF
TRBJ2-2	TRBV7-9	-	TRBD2	TGTCCCAGCAGCACCGGGGGGGCGGCGGGCACCGGGGAGCTGTTTTTT	CPSSTGGAAGTGELFF
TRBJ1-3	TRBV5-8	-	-	TGTGCCAGCAGCCCAGGCGACAGGAGAGGAAACACCATATATTTT	CASSPGDRRGNTIYF
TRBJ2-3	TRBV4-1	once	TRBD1	TGCGCCAGCAGCCAAGAGTTGGGACAGCCCACAGATACGCAGTATTTT	CASSQELGQPTDTQYF
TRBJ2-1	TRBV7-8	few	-	TGTGCCAGCAGCTTAACGAGGGTAGCTACCTACAATGAGCAGTTCTTC	CASSLTRVATYNEQFF
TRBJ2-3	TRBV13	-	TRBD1	TGTGCCAGCAGCGGACAGGGGTTCGTCCGCGGGATCAGCACAGATACGCAGTATTTT	CASSGQGFVRGISTDTQYF
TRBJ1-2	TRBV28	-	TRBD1	TGTGCCAGCAGCGGTACCGGGACAGGGACCAAGCGGTATGGCTACACCTTC	CASSGTGTGTKRYGYTF
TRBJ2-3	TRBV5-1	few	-	TGCGCCAGCAGCTTGGGAGACAGGGAGGCGGATACGCAGTATTTT	CASSLGDREADTQYF
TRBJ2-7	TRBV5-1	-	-	TGCGCCAGCAGCTTGGGGGGGACAAGCTACGAGCAGTACTTC	CASSLGGTSYEQYF
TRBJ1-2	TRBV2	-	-	TGTGCCAGCAGTGAAGCACGACAATTCTATGGCTACACCTTC	CASSEARQFYGYTF